Below, 22 T cell receptor beta chains from the same sample are listed, as sequenced in a study of OX40 agonist ivuxolimab in advanced cancers. The repertoire was sequenced with immunoSEQ multiplex PCR; TCRdb's copy has only in-frame clones and lacks some. The sample carries approximately 70,000 clones, 87% recorded once. The sequences come from CD4+ or CD8+ T cells sorted from blood, collected in a trial of the OX40 agonist ivuxolimab. The receptors come from an adult with an advanced solid tumor such as melanoma, head and neck, liver or kidney cancer.

V usage is TRBV25-1 and J usage is TRBJ2-6; 8 bases align to TRBD1. Germline V lookup: CDR1 MGHDK, CDR2 SYGVNS. This CDR3 is 16 amino acids long. The junction had 9 bases not matched to a gene; V was cut back by 7 bases and J by 4 bases. In DNA form, the CDR3 reads TGTGCCAGCATGCAGGGGGCGACGTGGGGGGCCAACGTCCTGACTTTC. This codes for CASMQGATWGANVLTF. Combining the CDR3 with reference TRBV25-1 and TRBJ2-6 gives the whole variable domain EADIYQTPRYLVIGTGKKITLECSQTMGHDKMYWYQQDPGMELHLIHYSYGVNSTEKGDLSSESTVSRIRTEHFPLTLESARPSHTSQYLCASMQGATWGANVLTFGAGSRLTVL.

The CDR3 DNA reads as TGTGCCAGCTCACCAGTCAGGTCAGGCGAGCAGTTCTTC. This encodes CASSPVRSGEQFF. The chain couples TRBV18 to TRBJ2-1; D unresolved. V shed 2 bases and J shed 10 bases, with 12 bases lying between them. The CDR3 runs to 13 residues. CDR1 is KGHSH and CDR2 is LQKENI in the germline V gene.

The chain combines TRBV7-3 with TRBJ2-5; D is possibly TRBD1 (5 bases). The CDR3 is 15 residues long. Germline V gives CDR1 SGHTA, CDR2 FQGTGA. Trimming shortened V by 2 bases and J by 4 bases, and 14 bases separated the two germline ends. CDR3 sequence: CASSLVGQGRETQYF. CDR3 sequence (DNA): TGTGCCAGCAGCTTAGTAGGGCAGGGCAGAGAGACCCAGTACTTC.

A few counts support this clone. The chain recombines TRBV27 with TRBJ2-3; 9 bases are shared with TRBD1. Germline trimming cut 5 bases from V and 0 bases from J; bases unmatched to any gene: 3. The CDR3 extends over 15 amino acids. Germline lookup yields CDR1 MNHEY and CDR2 SMNVEV (reference sequence). DNA for the CDR3: TGTGCCAGCAGTGCGACAGGGGGAAGCACAGATACGCAGTATTTT. It is translated as CASSATGGSTDTQYF.

The rearrangement links TRBV19 to TRBJ2-7, with TRBD1 matching over 8 bases. The germline V gene has CDR1 LNHDA and CDR2 SQIVND (reference sequence). Losses at the gene ends were 6 bases for V and 3 bases for J; bases not matched to a gene: 10. This CDR3 is 15 amino acids long. In DNA, the CDR3 is TGTGCCAGTAGAGGACAGGGCCAGCCCTACTACGAGCAGTACTTC. Amino acid sequence: CASRGQGQPYYEQYF.

The V call is TRBV5-6, the J call TRBJ2-5; 7 nucleotides match TRBD1. The CDR3 runs to 15 residues. CDR1 and CDR2 from the germline V gene are SGHDT and YYEEEE. Germline trimming cut 1 base from V and 2 bases from J; bases unmatched to any gene: 5. CDR3 nucleotide sequence: TGTGCCAGCAGCTTGCGGTCCAGGGGGCAAGAGACCCAGTACTTC. This sequence encodes CASSLRSRGQETQYF.

This chain connects TRBV28 to TRBJ1-3, with D possibly being TRBD1 (5 bases). The V end lost 5 bases, the J end lost 0 bases, and 11 bases lay between the germline ends. This CDR3 is built from 15 residues. The germline gives CDR1 MDHEN, CDR2 SYDVKM. The CDR3 spells CASSPAGLSGNTIYF. In nucleotides, the CDR3 is TGTGCCAGCAGTCCTGCAGGGCTCTCTGGAAACACCATATATTTT.

The V gene is TRBV2, the J gene TRBJ2-1, with 9 bases identical to TRBD2. Germline V CDR1 and CDR2: SNHLY, FYNNEI. CDR3 length: 16 residues. J was trimmed by 7 bases and V by 1 base; bases with no gene match: 8. In nucleotides, the CDR3 is TGTGCCAGCAGTGAAGTGGGTAGCGGGAGCTGGAATGAGCAGTTCTTC. The encoded protein is CASSEVGSGSWNEQFF.

The V and J genes are TRBV10-3 and TRBJ2-7; tentatively, D is TRBD1 (5 bases). V shed 3 bases and J shed 4 bases, with 10 bases lying between them. CDR3 length: 13 amino acids. CDR1 ENHRY and CDR2 SYGVKD come from the germline V gene. The CDR3 loop reads CAISDRGGYEQYF. CDR3 nucleotides: TGTGCCATCAGTGATAGGGGTGGGTACGAGCAGTACTTC.

This chain uses TRBV7-6 with TRBJ1-5; D perhaps matches TRBD1 (5 bases). The germline gives CDR1 SGHVS, CDR2 FNYEAQ. V dropped 4 bases and J dropped 7 bases, with 11 bases sitting between them. The CDR3 covers 13 residues. This chain's CDR3 is CASSSDKSQPQHF. CDR3 bases: TGTGCCAGCAGCTCGGACAAATCCCAGCCCCAGCATTTT.

This clone showed up just a few times. V is TRBV9 and J is TRBJ1-3; D gene ambiguous. The CDR3 totals 14 residues. Trimming pared 0 bases from V and 7 bases from J, leaving 11 bases between. From germline, CDR1 is SGDLS and CDR2 YYNGEE. CDR3 coding DNA: TGTGCCAGCAGCGTAGCGGGCAAGGAGAACACCATATATTTT. It yields the protein CASSVAGKENTIYF.

This clone has a single count. This chain joins TRBV2 and TRBJ2-2; 8 bases align to TRBD2. CDR1 and CDR2 from the germline V gene are SNHLY and FYNNEI. Trimming cost V 2 bases and J 4 bases; bases outside gene matches: 3. The CDR3 sequence is 15 residues long. CDR3 in amino acids: CASSERGGITGELFF. The CDR3 bases are TGTGCCAGCAGTGAACGGGGGGGCATCACCGGGGAGCTGTTTTTT.

The rearrangement joins TRBV19 to TRBJ2-6; a possible D gene is TRBD2 (5 bases). The CDR3 length is 17 residues. The germline V and J ends were trimmed by 6 bases and 0 bases, with 15 bases remaining between them. Germline V gene lookup returns CDR1 LNHDA and CDR2 SQIVND (reference sequence). The chain's CDR3 is CASRLGGLSSGANVLTF. CDR3 DNA sequence: TGTGCCAGTAGGCTAGGAGGATTAAGCTCTGGGGCCAACGTCCTGACTTTC.

The J gene is TRBJ2-2, the V gene TRBV9; D may be TRBD1 (6 bases). Germline CDR1 reads SGDLS; CDR2 reads YYNGEE. The V and J ends lost 4 bases and 8 bases respectively, with 12 bases between them. The CDR3 is 13 residues long. CDR3 nucleotide sequence: TGTGCCAGCAGCCCTGGGGGCGGGGGGGAGCTGTTTTTT. Protein: CASSPGGGGELFF.

In nucleotides, the CDR3 is TGTGCCAGTATAAGGACTAGCGGCAGAGGGGAGCTGTTTTTT. Residues: CASIRTSGRGELFF. The rearrangement joins TRBV19 to TRBJ2-2; 10 positions agree with TRBD2. Germline loops: CDR1 LNHDA, CDR2 SQIVND (reference sequence). V shed 7 bases, J shed 8 bases, and the junction held 7 bases outside the gene matches. The CDR3 sequence is 14 residues long.

This clone was detected only a few times. The chain joins TRBV27 to TRBJ1-2; D unclear. The CDR3 is 13 amino acids. Trimming took 2 bases from V and 3 from J, leaving 7 bases between them. Germline CDR1 is MNHEY and CDR2 is SMNVEV (reference sequence). The CDR3 bases are TGTGCCAGCAGTTTACGGCCACACTATGGCTACACCTTC. Residues: CASSLRPHYGYTF.

The genes are TRBV5-1 and TRBJ1-6; possible D gene TRBD1, 5 bases. Deletions cut 5 bases from V and 10 bases from J, with 19 bases between. The CDR3 spans 15 residues. CDR1 is SGHRS, CDR2 YFSETQ, per germline. This chain's CDR3 is CASSSGGTSPSPLHF. CDR3 DNA: TGCGCCAGCAGTTCGGGGGGAACCTCACCATCACCCCTCCACTTT.

This chain connects TRBV30 to TRBJ1-2, with 7 nucleotides matching TRBD1. Germline V lookup: CDR1 GTSNPN, CDR2 SVGIG (reference sequence). The CDR3 length is 15 residues. V dropped 1 base and J dropped 2; count of bases not matched to a gene: 7. DNA for the CDR3: TGTGCCTGGAGTGGGCTGGGGACAGAAAACTATGGCTACACCTTC. This codes for CAWSGLGTENYGYTF. The full variable domain, with the rest looked up from reference TRBV30 and TRBJ1-2, is SQTIHQWPATLVQPVGSPLSLECTVEGTSNPNLYWYRQAAGRGLQLLFYSVGIGQISSEVPQNLSASRPQDRQFILSSKKLLLSDSGFYLCAWSGLGTENYGYTFGSGTRLTVV.

The chain employs TRBV10-3 and TRBJ2-7, with a weak D call TRBD2 (6 bases). The V and J ends lost 4 bases and 7 bases respectively, with 11 bases between them. Looked up from germline, CDR1 is ENHRY and CDR2 is SYGVKD. The CDR3 runs to 12 residues. CDR3 loop: CAISAVRGEQYF. The CDR3 DNA follows: TGTGCCATCAGTGCAGTCCGGGGGGAGCAGTACTTC.

The genes are TRBV5-1 and TRBJ2-5; tentative D call: TRBD1 (6 bases). Germline CDR1 SGHRS, CDR2 YFSETQ. The CDR3 contains 15 residues. The germline V and J ends were trimmed by 4 bases and 5 bases, with 18 bases remaining between them. In DNA form, the CDR3 reads TGCGCCAGCAGCGCATTCTCCAGGGGTGGTGAGACCCAGTACTTC. As protein: CASSAFSRGGETQYF. Full variable domain (rest looked up from reference TRBV5-1 and TRBJ2-5): KAGVTQTPRYLIKTRGQQVTLSCSPISGHRSVSWYQQTPGQGLQFLFEYFSETQRNKGNFPGRFSGRQFSNSRSEMNVSTLELGDSALYLCASSAFSRGGETQYFGPGTRLLVL.

V gene TRBV15 combines with J gene TRBJ1-3; D unclear. V lost 0 bases and J lost 0, with 9 bases in between. The CDR3 has 16 amino acids. CDR1 is LNHNV, CDR2 YYDKDF, per germline (reference sequence). As DNA, the CDR3 is TGTGCCACCAGCAGAGATCCCCCGAGCTCTGGAAACACCATATATTTT. It yields the protein CATSRDPPSSGNTIYF.

This clone was detected once. J is TRBJ2-1 and V is TRBV30, with 9 bases aligning to TRBD1. Trimming removed 4 bases from V and 3 bases from J; junction bases left unmatched: 7. CDR1 and CDR2 (germline): GTSNPN, SVGIG (reference sequence). The CDR3 has 15 amino acids. The CDR3 sequence: CAWNSGTGFYNEQFF. The CDR3 bases are TGTGCCTGGAACTCCGGGACAGGGTTCTACAATGAGCAGTTCTTC.